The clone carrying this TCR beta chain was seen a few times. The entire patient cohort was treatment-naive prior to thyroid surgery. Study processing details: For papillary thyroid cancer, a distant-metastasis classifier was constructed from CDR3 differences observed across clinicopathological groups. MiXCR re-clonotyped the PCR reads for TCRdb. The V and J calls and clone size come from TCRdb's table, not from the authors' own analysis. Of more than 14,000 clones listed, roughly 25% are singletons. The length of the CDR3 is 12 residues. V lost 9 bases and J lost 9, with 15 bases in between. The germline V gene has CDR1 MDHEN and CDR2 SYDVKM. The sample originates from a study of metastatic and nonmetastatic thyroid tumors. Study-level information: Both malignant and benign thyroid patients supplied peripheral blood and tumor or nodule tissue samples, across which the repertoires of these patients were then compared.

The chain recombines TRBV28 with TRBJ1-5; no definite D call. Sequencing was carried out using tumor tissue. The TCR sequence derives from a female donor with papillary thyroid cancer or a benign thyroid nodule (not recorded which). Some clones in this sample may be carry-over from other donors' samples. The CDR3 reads CASNFELRPQHF. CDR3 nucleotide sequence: TGTGCCAGTAACTTTGAACTAAGGCCCCAGCATTTT.